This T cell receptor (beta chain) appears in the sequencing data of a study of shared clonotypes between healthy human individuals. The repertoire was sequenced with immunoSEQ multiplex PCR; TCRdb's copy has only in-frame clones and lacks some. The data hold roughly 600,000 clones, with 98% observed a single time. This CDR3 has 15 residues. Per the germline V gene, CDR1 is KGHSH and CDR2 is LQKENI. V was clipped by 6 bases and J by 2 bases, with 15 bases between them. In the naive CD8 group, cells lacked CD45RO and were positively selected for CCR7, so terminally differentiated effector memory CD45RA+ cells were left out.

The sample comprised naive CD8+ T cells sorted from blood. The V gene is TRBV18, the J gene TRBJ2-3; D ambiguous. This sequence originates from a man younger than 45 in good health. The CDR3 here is CASSPRTRTTDTQYF. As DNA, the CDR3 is TGTGCCAGCTCCCCTCGGACCAGGACCACAGATACGCAGTATTTT. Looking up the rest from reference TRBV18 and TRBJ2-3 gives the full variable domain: NAGVMQNPRHLVRRRGQEARLRCSPMKGHSHVYWYRQLPEEGLKFMVYLQKENIIDESGMPKERFSAEFPKEGPSILRIQQVVRGDSAAYFCASSPRTRTTDTQYFGPGTRLTVL.